Here is one T cell receptor (beta chain) with its context. This record comes from a study of blood T cell repertoires in COVID-19. About the study: Spain, Italy and the United States supplied samples that represented acute and convalescent COVID-19.

Using immunoSEQ multiplex PCR, the repertoire was profiled, and TCRdb retains in-frame clones only, with some absent. In the table there are hundreds of thousands of clones, around 80% of which are singletons. CDR1 SGHKS and CDR2 YYEKEE come from the germline V gene (reference sequence). The CDR3 consists of 14 residues. The ends lost 9 bases at V and 7 bases at J; junction bases unmatched: 13. The source of this sequence is an elderly man with acute or convalescent COVID-19. This chain links TRBV5-5 with TRBJ1-2; 9 bases agree with TRBD1. The sample comprised peripheral blood. For the CDR3, the DNA is TGTGCCACCGCAAGGTGGACAGGGGAGACTGGCTACACCTTC. As protein: CATARWTGETGYTF.